This TCR beta chain comes out of a study of cytomegalovirus exposure and HLA in healthy donors. Findings and limits, study-wide: The investigators catalogued under 200 TCR beta chains as cytomegalovirus-associated. Both high specificity and high sensitivity reportedly marked the classifier's diagnosis of cytomegalovirus status.

Looked up from germline, CDR1 is GTSNPN and CDR2 is SVGIG (reference sequence). This CDR3 region has 13 residues. Unmatched junction bases numbered 0, after V lost 0 bases and J lost 4 bases. Generated by immunoSEQ multiplex PCR, the TCRdb table keeps only in-frame clones and is missing some. The sample lists over 150,000 clones, 65% to 90% occurring once. For this clone: The antigen is undetermined.

This receptor was obtained from a man aged 18-30 years in good health and CMV-seropositive. The chain recombines TRBV30 with TRBJ1-5, with TRBD1 identical over 7 bases. Material for sequencing was PBMCs. CDR3 sequence: CAWSVQGNQPQHF. For the CDR3, the DNA is TGTGCCTGGAGTGTACAGGGGAATCAGCCCCAGCATTTT.